The present entry profiles one T cell receptor beta chain with its context. Sequenced by immunoSEQ multiplex PCR; TCRdb stores in-frame clones only, minus some. This sample carries about 62,000 clones, around 88% of them seen once, and the ten largest clones take 6% to 6.5%. The CDR3 contains 12 residues. CDR1 and CDR2 from the germline V gene are MNHEY and SVGAGI. V was pared by 7 bases and J by 1 base, with 7 bases between. The sample is drawn from a study of blood T cell repertoires in COVID-19. Study as a whole: Specimens from acute and convalescent COVID-19 originated in the United States, Italy and Spain. In each case, the material was cDNA or gDNA derived from T cells, B-cell-depleted T cells, or PBMCs.

The sequence was obtained from a human donor in a cohort sampled during active COVID-19. The chain combines TRBV6-5 with TRBJ1-1; perhaps TRBD1 as D (5 bases). Input material: peripheral blood. CDR3 sequence reads: CASTTGNTEAFF. As DNA, the CDR3 is TGTGCCAGCACAACAGGGAACACTGAAGCTTTCTTT.